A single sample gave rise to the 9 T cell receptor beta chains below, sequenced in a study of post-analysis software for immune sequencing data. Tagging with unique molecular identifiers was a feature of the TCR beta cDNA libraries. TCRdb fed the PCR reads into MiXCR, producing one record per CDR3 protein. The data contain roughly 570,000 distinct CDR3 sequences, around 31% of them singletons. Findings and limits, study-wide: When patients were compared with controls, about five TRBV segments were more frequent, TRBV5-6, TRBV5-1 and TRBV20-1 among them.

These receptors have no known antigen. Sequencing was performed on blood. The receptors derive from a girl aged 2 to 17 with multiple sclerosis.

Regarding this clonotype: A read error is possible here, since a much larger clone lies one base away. The CDR3 sequence: CASDRGATYEQYF. The CDR3 DNA follows: TGTGCCTCGGACAGGGGGGCGACCTACGAGCAGTACTTC. This chain joins TRBV9 and TRBJ2-5; TRBD1 matches at 10 bases. The last part of the DNA fits TRBJ2-7 better; the J call may be wrong. This CDR3 has 13 residues. From germline, CDR1 is SGDLS and CDR2 YYNGEE.

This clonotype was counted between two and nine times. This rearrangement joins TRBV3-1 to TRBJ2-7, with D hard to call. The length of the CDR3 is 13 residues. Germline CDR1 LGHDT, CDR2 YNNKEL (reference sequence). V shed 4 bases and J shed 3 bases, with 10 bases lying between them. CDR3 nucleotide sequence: TGTGCCAGCAGCCGAAGGCAGCACTACGAGCAGTACTTC. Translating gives CASSRRQHYEQYF.

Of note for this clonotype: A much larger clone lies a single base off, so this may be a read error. The CDR3 DNA reads TGTGTCATCAGGGGGGGGGCCGGGGTTGAGCAGTTCTTC. Amino acids: CVIRGGAGVEQFF. The rearrangement joins TRBV10-3 to TRBJ2-1; D is tentatively TRBD1 or TRBD2 (7 bases each). From germline, CDR1 is ENHRY and CDR2 SYGVKD. The CDR3 runs 13 residues.

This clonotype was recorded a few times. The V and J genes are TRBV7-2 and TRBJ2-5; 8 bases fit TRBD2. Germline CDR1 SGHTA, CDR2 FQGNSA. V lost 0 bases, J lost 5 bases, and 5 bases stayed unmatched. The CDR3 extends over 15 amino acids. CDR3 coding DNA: TGTGCCAGCAGCTTAGCCTCGGGGGGGCCCGAGACCCAGTACTTC. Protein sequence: CASSLASGGPETQYF.

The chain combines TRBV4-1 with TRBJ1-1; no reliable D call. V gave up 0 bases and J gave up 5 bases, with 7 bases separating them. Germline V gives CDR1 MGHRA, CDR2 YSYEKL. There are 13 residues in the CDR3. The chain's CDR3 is CASSQDGGTEAFF. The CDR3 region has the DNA TGCGCCAGCAGCCAAGATGGAGGAACTGAAGCTTTCTTT.

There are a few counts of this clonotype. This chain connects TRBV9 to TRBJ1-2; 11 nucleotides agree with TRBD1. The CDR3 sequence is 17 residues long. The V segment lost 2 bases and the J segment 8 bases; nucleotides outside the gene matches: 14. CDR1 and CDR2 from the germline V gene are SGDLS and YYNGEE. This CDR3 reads CASSVIPDRGRLKGYTF. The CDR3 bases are TGTGCCAGCAGCGTTATCCCGGACAGGGGGCGTCTGAAAGGCTACACCTTC.

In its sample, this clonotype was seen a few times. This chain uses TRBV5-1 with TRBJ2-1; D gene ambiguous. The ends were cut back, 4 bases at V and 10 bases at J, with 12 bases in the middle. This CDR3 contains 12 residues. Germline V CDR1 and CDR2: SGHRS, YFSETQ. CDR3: CASSVDPAEQFF. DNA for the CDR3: TGCGCCAGCAGCGTGGACCCGGCAGAGCAGTTCTTC.

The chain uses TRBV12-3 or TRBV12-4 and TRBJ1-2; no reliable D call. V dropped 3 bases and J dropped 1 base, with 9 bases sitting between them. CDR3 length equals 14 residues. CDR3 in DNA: TGTGCCAGCAGTTTGCGTGTTGGTAACTATGGCTACACCTTC. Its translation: CASSLRVGNYGYTF.

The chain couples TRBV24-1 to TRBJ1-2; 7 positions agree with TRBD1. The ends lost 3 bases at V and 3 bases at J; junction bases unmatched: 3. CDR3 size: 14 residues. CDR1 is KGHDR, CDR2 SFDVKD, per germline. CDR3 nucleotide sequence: TGTGCCACCAGTGATCGAACAGGGGACTATGGCTACACCTTC. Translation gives CATSDRTGDYGYTF.